These 12 T cell receptor beta chains originate from one sample sequenced in a study of cytomegalovirus exposure and HLA in healthy donors. Primers included in the PCR were 60 Vbeta and 13 Jbeta primers. TCRdb's table, derived via immunoSEQ multiplex PCR, lists solely in-frame clones and lacks some. The sample lists some 200,000 clones, 82% occurring once. Input material: PBMCs. Receptor source: a woman between 35 and 50 years old in good health and CMV-seronegative.

The chain joins TRBV30 to TRBJ1-3; 10 bases agree with TRBD1. CDR3 length: 13 residues. Germline-derived CDR1 and CDR2 are GTSNPN and SVGIG (reference sequence). V shed 7 bases and J 2 bases; nucleotides not matched to a gene: 2. The CDR3 coding sequence is TGTGCCTCGGGGACAGGGGCTGGAAACACCATATATTTT. Amino acid sequence: CASGTGAGNTIYF.

This clone was observed a few times. The genes are TRBV12-5 and TRBJ2-3; no reliable D call. Trimming removed 4 bases at V and 14 bases at J, with 16 bases between. CDR1 and CDR2 (germline): LGHNT, FRNRAP. The CDR3 extends over 12 amino acids. This chain's CDR3 is CASGSDRHTRYF. DNA of the CDR3: TGTGCTAGTGGTTCGGATCGACACACCCGGTATTTT.

This sequence joins TRBV7-2 and TRBJ2-7; 7 positions agree with TRBD2. The junction had 10 bases not matched to a gene; V was cut back by 5 bases and J by 3 bases. Per germline, CDR1 SGHTA and CDR2 FQGNSA. This CDR3 is built from 15 residues. For the CDR3, the DNA is TGTGCCAGCAGCGGCCCAGGACTAGGAGGCTACGAGCAGTACTTC. Translation: CASSGPGLGGYEQYF. Full variable domain (outside the CDR3, taken from reference TRBV7-2 and TRBJ2-7): GAGVSQSPSNKVTEKGKDVELRCDPISGHTALYWYRQSLGQGLEFLIYFQGNSAPDKSGLPSDRFSAERTGGSVSTLTIQRTQQEDSAVYLCASSGPGLGGYEQYFGPGTRLTVT.

A word on this clone: Mismatch with germline at one junction end may stem from a read error. In DNA, the CDR3 is TGTGCCAGCAGTCACTCCCACAGGGGGGTCGGGGAGCTGTTTTTT. This translates into CASSHSHRGVGELFF. The V call is TRBV6-5, the J call TRBJ2-2, with 8 bases identical to TRBD1. CDR1 and CDR2 from the germline V gene are MNHEY and SVGAGI. This CDR3 spans 15 amino acids.

The rearrangement joins TRBV7-9 to TRBJ2-7, with 9 bases lining up with TRBD2. Germline trimming cut 5 bases from V and 0 bases from J; bases unmatched to any gene: 8. This CDR3 spans 16 amino acids. Germline V gene data show CDR1 as SEHNR and CDR2 as FQNEAQ (reference sequence). The CDR3 is CASSPAGGGVSYEQYF. CDR3 nucleotide sequence: TGTGCCAGCAGCCCTGCGGGGGGGGGAGTCTCCTACGAGCAGTACTTC.

The chain employs TRBV19 and TRBJ2-7, with D perhaps TRBD1 (6 bases). Deletions cut 1 base from V and 7 bases from J, with 11 bases between. This CDR3 region has 13 residues. Germline values: CDR1 LNHDA, CDR2 SQIVND (reference sequence). CDR3 region: CASSIVTGMEQYF. The CDR3 coding sequence is TGTGCCAGTAGTATAGTAACAGGGATGGAGCAGTACTTC.

A word on this clone: One end of the junction fails to match germline, which may point to a read error. J is TRBJ2-3 and V is TRBV7-2, with 8 bases matching TRBD1. CDR1 is SGHTA, CDR2 FQGNSA, per germline. The CDR3 has 17 amino acids. The CDR3 loop reads CASSLRQGAGRTGTQYF. CDR3 bases: TGTGCCAGCAGCTTACGGCAGGGGGCCGGGCGGACAGGTACGCAGTATTTT.

CDR3 loop: CASSQQTGGDAYEQYF. Written as DNA, the CDR3 is TGTGCCAGCAGCCAACAAACAGGGGGCGATGCCTACGAGCAGTACTTC. The chain links TRBV7-6 to TRBJ2-7; TRBD1 agrees at 9 bases. J gave up 2 bases and V 5 bases, and 10 bases lay outside the gene matches. CDR3 length equals 16 residues. CDR1 and CDR2 (germline): SGHVS, FNYEAQ.

This clone was counted between two and nine times. The chain uses TRBV7-3 and TRBJ2-1; D is unclear. With 6 bases removed from V and 9 bases from J, the gap between germline ends came to 15 bases. The CDR3 runs to 13 residues. Germline CDR1 reads SGHTA; CDR2 reads FQGTGA. The CDR3 sequence: CASSTTPVAEQFF. The CDR3 nucleotides are TGTGCCAGCAGTACGACTCCCGTTGCTGAGCAGTTCTTC.

This chain connects TRBV6-5 to TRBJ1-5, with D perhaps matching TRBD1 (5 bases). V was trimmed by 6 bases and J by 4 bases, leaving 10 bases between them. Germline lookup yields CDR1 MNHEY and CDR2 SVGAGI. The length of the CDR3 is 13 residues. The CDR3 sequence is CASRGGANQPQHF. As DNA, the CDR3 is TGTGCCAGCAGAGGTGGGGCGAATCAGCCCCAGCATTTT.

V and J are TRBV19 and TRBJ1-2; no firm D call. Looked up from germline, CDR1 is LNHDA and CDR2 is SQIVND (reference sequence). Trimming cost V 2 bases and J 5 bases, with 18 bases left between them. The length of the CDR3 is 16 residues. The CDR3: CASSILGGRVKYGYTF. DNA for the CDR3: TGTGCCAGTAGTATACTTGGCGGGAGAGTAAAATATGGCTACACCTTC.

J is TRBJ2-2 and V is TRBV7-8; 13 bases map to TRBD2. This CDR3 is built from 15 residues. The V and J ends lost 11 bases and 2 bases, in that order; junction bases with no gene match: 5. CDR1 is SGHVS and CDR2 is FQNEAQ in the germline V gene. CDR3 residues: CAGGLAGLNTGELFF. DNA of the CDR3: TGTGCCGGGGGACTAGCGGGACTAAACACCGGGGAGCTGTTTTTT.